This T cell receptor (beta chain) was recorded in a study of glioma-infiltrating T cells after dendritic cell vaccination. Sequencing used immunoSEQ multiplex PCR; TCRdb keeps in-frame clones, though not all of them. The table has about 49,000 clones, less than 90% seen once. CDR3 length: 17 residues. Per the germline V gene, CDR1 is SGHNT and CDR2 is YYREEE (reference sequence). Trimming removed 1 base from V and 2 bases from J; junction bases left unmatched: 9. The TCR was taken from a human donor with glioblastoma. The chain links TRBV5-4 to TRBJ2-3, with 8 bases aligning to TRBD2. The specimen was blood, collected before dendritic cell vaccination. The CDR3 DNA reads TGTGCCAGCAGCTTGAGGGGAGCGGGGGCCCCCACAGATACGCAGTATTTT. Protein product: CASSLRGAGAPTDTQYF. Full variable domain (outside the CDR3, taken from reference TRBV5-4 and TRBJ2-3): ETGVTQSPTHLIKTRGQQVTLRCSSQSGHNTVSWYQQALGQGPQFIFQYYREEENGRGNFPPRFSGLQFPNYSSELNVNALELDDSALYLCASSLRGAGAPTDTQYFGPGTRLTVL.